The sequence of this TCR beta chain was determined in a study of T cells in localized non-small cell lung cancer. Germline V gene data show CDR1 as SNHLY and CDR2 as FYNNEI. V lost 3 bases to trimming and J lost 7 bases, with 16 bases between them. The CDR3 is 14 amino acids. Libraries were prepared by immunoSEQ multiplex PCR; TCRdb keeps only in-frame clonotypes and omits some of them. The data show roughly 20,000 clones, less than 85% seen once. Comment on this clone: The antigen remains undetermined.

General study findings and limits: Sequencing, confined to only one tumor region, leaves heterogeneity possible. The appearance of a median roughly 53 of the top 100 tumor clones was seen in adjacent lung. The greatest T cell clonality was found in uninvolved adjacent lung (higher than in tumor).

Material: peripheral blood, obtained before any cancer treatment. This clonotype was obtained from a man between 40 and 75 years old with stage I lung adenocarcinoma. This chain joins TRBV2 and TRBJ2-7; D unresolved. The CDR3 nucleotides read TGTGCCAGCAGTGATCCCACAGTAGTTGAGGAGCAGTACTTC. Translation gives CASSDPTVVEEQYF.